This T cell receptor (beta chain) derives from a study of Graves' ophthalmopathy and Graves' hyperthyroidism. The study's findings and limits: Blood repertoires reportedly contained most expanded thyroid clonotypes above 0.001 frequency. Discrimination between ophthalmopathy and stable hyperthyroidism by a 13-signature model showed roughly 85% sensitivity and more than 65% specificity.

A remark on this clonotype: No antigen is known for it.

The length of the CDR3 is 16 residues. Germline trimming cut 7 bases from V and 0 bases from J; bases unmatched to any gene: 8. Germline CDR1 SNHLY, CDR2 FYNNEI. The authors amplified TCR beta CDR3 regions from RNA transcripts. The authors performed first-round RT-PCR with HTBI primers and then a second-round multiplex PCR. MiXCR, applied by TCRdb to the multiplex PCR reads, yields one record per CDR3 protein. The repertoire holds a few hundred thousand distinct CDR3 sequences, with approximately 37% as singletons. Sequencing input: peripheral blood or thyroid tissue (not recorded which). The V call is TRBV2, the J call TRBJ1-4, with 7 bases matching TRBD1. The clonotype was recovered from an adult man with Graves' hyperthyroidism. The DNA of the CDR3 is TGTGCCAGCACTTTGGACAGGACTTCAACTAATGAAAAACTGTTTTTT. This encodes CASTLDRTSTNEKLFF.